One and the same sample provided the 25 T cell receptor beta chains below, sequenced in a study of T-cell reconstitution after alpha-beta-depleted transplantation in children. Unique molecular identifiers were incorporated into the prepared TCRbeta library. One entry per CDR3 protein results from TCRdb running MiXCR on the PCR reads. The sample holds some 390,000 distinct CDR3 sequences, roughly 20% seen once. The specimen was PBMCs from the stem cell graft donor, collected from the stem cell graft. All receptors come from a human donor who donated a stem cell graft to a child with acute myeloid leukemia.

This clonotype has just a few counts. The chain is built from TRBV9 and TRBJ2-1; TRBD2 agrees at 8 bases. After removal of 4 bases from V and 9 bases from J, the junction contained 18 bases not matched to a gene. The CDR3 is made up of 17 amino acids. CDR1 and CDR2 from the germline V gene are SGDLS and YYNGEE. The CDR3 DNA follows: TGTGCCAGCAGCCCCCGAACTAGCGGTTGGGGGGGAAGTGAGCAGTTCTTC. Protein sequence: CASSPRTSGWGGSEQFF.

In its sample, this clonotype was seen a few times. V and J are TRBV12-3 or TRBV12-4 and TRBJ1-5, with D maybe TRBD1 (5 bases). The CDR3 extends over 15 amino acids. Trimming took off 3 bases at V and 6 bases at J, with 15 bases between the two ends. CDR3 loop: CASSLKEAGPQPQHF. The CDR3 DNA reads TGTGCCAGCAGTTTGAAAGAGGCAGGGCCTCAGCCCCAGCATTTT.

The chain has TRBV29-1 and TRBJ2-7; 10 bases fit TRBD2. V lost 7 bases to trimming and J lost 6 bases; unmatched junction nucleotides: 9. This CDR3 spans 13 amino acids. CDR1 SQVTM and CDR2 ANQGSEA come from the germline V gene. Here the CDR3 DNA reads TGCAGCGCCATCACTAGCGGGGCCGGCGAGCAGTACTTC. This codes for CSAITSGAGEQYF.

This rearrangement joins TRBV9 to TRBJ2-2; possible D gene TRBD1, 6 bases. CDR1 is SGDLS and CDR2 is YYNGEE in the germline V gene. The V end lost 0 bases, the J end lost 4 bases, and 10 bases lay between the germline ends. CDR3 length: 15 amino acids. The CDR3 loop reads CASSVGIGGTGELFF. Written as DNA, the CDR3 is TGTGCCAGCAGCGTAGGTATAGGGGGCACCGGGGAGCTGTTTTTT.

The chain carries TRBV15 and TRBJ2-3, with D unresolved. CDR1 and CDR2 (germline): LNHNV, YYDKDF (reference sequence). V was trimmed by 5 bases and J by 3 bases, leaving 21 bases between them. The CDR3 consists of 17 residues. The CDR3 is CATSPSPSPEGTDTQYF. The DNA for the CDR3 is TGTGCCACCAGCCCGTCCCCCAGCCCAGAAGGAACAGATACGCAGTATTTT.

The chain employs TRBV5-1 and TRBJ1-1; tentative D call: TRBD1 (6 bases). The germline V and J ends were trimmed by 3 bases and 4 bases, with 13 bases remaining between them. This CDR3 is 14 amino acids long. Germline CDR1 SGHRS, CDR2 YFSETQ. The CDR3, as DNA: TGCGCCAGCAGCTGGGGCCAGGGGACCACTGAAGCTTTCTTT. Translated: CASSWGQGTTEAFF. Supplemented by reference TRBV5-1 and TRBJ1-1, the full variable domain reads KAGVTQTPRYLIKTRGQQVTLSCSPISGHRSVSWYQQTPGQGLQFLFEYFSETQRNKGNFPGRFSGRQFSNSRSEMNVSTLELGDSALYLCASSWGQGTTEAFFGQGTRLTVV.

This chain connects TRBV12-5 to TRBJ2-5; no definite D call. Per germline, CDR1 LGHNT and CDR2 FRNRAP. The CDR3 sequence is 11 residues long. Trimming stripped 6 bases from V and 2 bases from J, with 4 bases between. The DNA for the CDR3 is TGTGCTAGTGGGCCGCAAGAGACCCAGTACTTC. It translates to CASGPQETQYF.

The genes are TRBV10-3 and TRBJ2-7, with 9 bases fitting TRBD1. CDR1 and CDR2 from the germline V gene are ENHRY and SYGVKD. Losses at the gene ends were 0 bases for V and 4 bases for J; bases not matched to a gene: 7. CDR3 length: 16 amino acids. The CDR3 loop reads CAISESGPGQGYEQYF. The CDR3 coding sequence is TGTGCCATCAGTGAGTCGGGCCCGGGACAGGGTTACGAGCAGTACTTC.

This clonotype was observed at least ten times. The chain recombines TRBV25-1 with TRBJ2-6; the D is unclear. The CDR3 has 14 amino acids. Germline CDR1 is MGHDK and CDR2 is SYGVNS. V gave up 3 bases and J gave up 0 bases, with 3 bases separating them. The CDR3 loop is CASSDGSGANVLTF. The CDR3 DNA reads TGTGCCAGCAGTGATGGCTCTGGGGCCAACGTCCTGACTTTC. The whole variable domain, remainder taken from reference TRBV25-1 and TRBJ2-6, is EADIYQTPRYLVIGTGKKITLECSQTMGHDKMYWYQQDPGMELHLIHYSYGVNSTEKGDLSSESTVSRIRTEHFPLTLESARPSHTSQYLCASSDGSGANVLTFGAGSRLTVL.

The table lists this clonotype with a few counts. The chain employs TRBV18 and TRBJ1-2, with no clear D. V lost 4 bases and J 4 bases, leaving 10 bases between the germline ends. CDR3 length: 13 amino acids. CDR1 is KGHSH, CDR2 LQKENI, per germline. The DNA for the CDR3 is TGTGCCAGCTCACGTTACAGCGGCTATGGCTACACCTTC. Translating it yields CASSRYSGYGYTF.

The V gene is TRBV25-1, the J gene TRBJ2-7; TRBD1 matches at 8 bases. In germline, CDR1 is MGHDK, CDR2 SYGVNS. CDR3 length: 15 amino acids. V trimming: 2 bases; J trimming: 7 bases; junction bases outside the gene matches: 10. CDR3 bases: TGTGCCAGCAGTGAAAGAGGACAGGGCGCTGGTGAGCAGTACTTC. Its translation is CASSERGQGAGEQYF.

The rearrangement uses TRBV24-1 and TRBJ2-5; D unclear. From germline, CDR1 is KGHDR and CDR2 SFDVKD. The CDR3 consists of 13 residues. Trimming removed 5 bases at V and 2 bases at J, with 8 bases between. CDR3 bases: TGTGCCACCAGTGCCCGAAAACAAGAGACCCAGTACTTC. Residues: CATSARKQETQYF.

The chain employs TRBV14 and TRBJ2-7; D unresolved. With 0 bases removed from V and 0 bases from J, the gap between germline ends came to 21 bases. The length of the CDR3 is 19 residues. Germline-derived CDR1 and CDR2 are SGHDN and FVKESK. CDR3 in DNA: TGTGCCAGCAGCCAAGATAGAGTTGGCCAGCTTCGTAGCTCCTACGAGCAGTACTTC. This gives the protein CASSQDRVGQLRSSYEQYF.

This clonotype was picked up many times. The chain joins TRBV20-1 to TRBJ2-1; D is unresolved. Trimming removed 3 bases at V and 2 bases at J, with 17 bases between. Germline CDR1 and CDR2: DFQATT and SNEGSKA (reference sequence). There are 16 residues in the CDR3. CDR3 loop: CSARDPLSTTYNEQFF. Here the CDR3 DNA reads TGCAGTGCTAGGGACCCCCTCTCAACGACCTACAATGAGCAGTTCTTC.

This clonotype was picked up many times. The chain recombines TRBV3-1 with TRBJ1-1, with 8 bases identical to TRBD1. Trimming cost V 3 bases and J 4 bases; bases outside gene matches: 4. CDR3 length: 14 amino acids. The V gene's germline CDR1 is LGHDT and CDR2 YNNKEL (reference sequence). The CDR3 DNA is TGTGCCAGCAGCCAGGGACAGGTGGGCACTGAAGCTTTCTTT. Translation: CASSQGQVGTEAFF.

The table lists this clonotype with many counts. This chain joins TRBV12-3 or TRBV12-4 and TRBJ2-3; a possible D gene is TRBD1 (6 bases). V shed 6 bases and J shed 1 base, with 8 bases lying between them. This CDR3 comprises 13 residues. The CDR3 nucleotides read TGTGCCAGCAGCCGACAGGGCACAGATACGCAGTATTTT. Its protein product is CASSRQGTDTQYF.

This clonotype was observed a few times. This chain joins TRBV20-1 and TRBJ2-1; 12 bases are a match to TRBD2. V lost 6 bases to trimming and J lost 3 bases; unmatched junction nucleotides: 3. From germline, CDR1 is DFQATT and CDR2 SNEGSKA (reference sequence). The CDR3 totals 14 residues. The CDR3 DNA sequence: TGCAGTGCCCAGGGACTAGCGGGCTACAATGAGCAGTTCTTC. Amino acids: CSAQGLAGYNEQFF.

This clonotype has a handful of counts. V is TRBV27 and J is TRBJ2-1; 8 nucleotides align to TRBD1. Per germline, CDR1 MNHEY and CDR2 SMNVEV (reference sequence). Unmatched junction bases numbered 5, after V lost 4 bases and J lost 0 bases. CDR3 length equals 16 residues. The CDR3: CASSSHGTGSYNEQFF. The CDR3 DNA sequence: TGTGCCAGCAGTTCCCACGGGACAGGCTCCTACAATGAGCAGTTCTTC.

This sequence joins TRBV12-3 or TRBV12-4 and TRBJ1-1, with 7 bases that match TRBD1. The CDR3 totals 14 residues. Trimming at V came to 4 bases and at J to 5 bases, leaving 7 bases not matched to a gene. The CDR3 loop is CASSSQGIGTEAFF. The DNA of the CDR3 is TGTGCCAGCAGTTCACAGGGGATTGGGACTGAAGCTTTCTTT.

The genes are TRBV15 and TRBJ2-7, with D tentatively TRBD2 (5 bases). From germline, CDR1 is LNHNV and CDR2 YYDKDF (reference sequence). The CDR3 is 15 amino acids. Trimming took 5 bases from V and 2 from J, leaving 16 bases between them. CDR3 amino acids: CATSLSPGEAYEQYF. CDR3 DNA: TGTGCCACCAGCTTGTCGCCCGGGGAAGCCTACGAGCAGTACTTC.

The rearrangement uses TRBV12-3 or TRBV12-4 and TRBJ2-3, with 7 nucleotides matching TRBD1. CDR3 size: 19 residues. Losses at the gene ends were 6 bases for V and 2 bases for J; bases not matched to a gene: 20. CDR3 in DNA: TGTGCCAGCAGCCCCACACTGCCCTCGGGACAGTTCAACACAGATACGCAGTATTTT. This translates into CASSPTLPSGQFNTDTQYF.

V gene TRBV4-1 combines with J gene TRBJ2-5, with 9 nucleotides matching TRBD2. The germline CDR1 and CDR2 sequences are MGHRA and YSYEKL. This CDR3 contains 18 residues. Trimming removed 0 bases from V and 1 base from J; junction bases left unmatched: 9. In DNA, the CDR3 is TGCGCCAGCAGCCAAGACTGGCTAGCGGGACTTGTCCAAGAGACCCAGTACTTC. As protein: CASSQDWLAGLVQETQYF.

The chain uses TRBV27 and TRBJ2-2; no clear D gene. The CDR3 has 14 residues. The V end was cut by 5 bases, the J end by 4 bases, with 11 bases between. Germline CDR1 is MNHEY and CDR2 is SMNVEV (reference sequence). The CDR3 DNA reads as TGTGCCAGCAGTCCACGGGTTGGCACCGGGGAGCTGTTTTTT. This sequence encodes CASSPRVGTGELFF.

This clonotype turned up a few times. The rearrangement joins TRBV29-1 to TRBJ2-4; 10 bases align to TRBD1. Unmatched junction bases numbered 4, after V lost 1 base and J lost 7 bases. CDR1 is SQVTM, CDR2 ANQGSEA, per germline. This CDR3 is built from 14 residues. The DNA of the CDR3 is TGCAGCGTTGAAGGGGACAGGGGTCGGAACATTCAGTACTTC. Translation gives CSVEGDRGRNIQYF. Drawing the rest from reference TRBV29-1 and TRBJ2-4, the complete variable domain is SAVISQKPSRDICQRGTSLTIQCQVDSQVTMMFWYRQQPGQSLTLIATANQGSEATYESGFVIDKFPISRPNLTFSTLTVSNMSPEDSSIYLCSVEGDRGRNIQYFGAGTRLSVL.

This chain connects TRBV27 to TRBJ1-4; D perhaps matches TRBD1 (5 bases). The V end was cut by 8 bases, the J end by 3 bases, with 16 bases between. The CDR3 has 15 amino acids. CDR1 and CDR2 (germline): MNHEY, SMNVEV (reference sequence). The DNA for the CDR3 is TGTGCCAGCGGCCCATCGGGGACGGCTAATGAAAAACTGTTTTTT. It is translated as CASGPSGTANEKLFF.